The rows below give T cell receptor beta chains drawn from one sample of a study of T cells in Graves' hyperthyroidism and ophthalmopathy. Using its own MiXCR run on the multiplex PCR reads, TCRdb lists one record per CDR3 protein. Among under 350,000 distinct CDR3 sequences, approximately 17% were seen once, and the ten largest hold approximately 57%. Sequencing used blood. Receptors originate from a woman aged 55-75 years with Graves' ophthalmopathy. The CDR3 runs from the conserved cysteine through the conserved F or W. The D gene is left open where the match is weak. Rows give clone size only sometimes, using once, few, many, or a class for an expanded clone.

J gene,V gene,clone size,D gene,CDR3 protein,CDR3 DNA
TRBJ2-7,TRBV6-2/TRBV6-3,many,TRBD1,CASSSRRTGGSYEQYF,TGTGCCAGCAGTTCCAGGAGGACAGGGGGCTCCTACGAGCAGTACTTC
TRBJ2-7,TRBV7-3,few,.,CASSKDRSSSYEQYF,TGTGCCAGCAGCAAAGACAGAAGTTCCTCCTACGAGCAGTACTTC
TRBJ2-7,TRBV7-9,many,.,CASSTDQGGQYF,TGTGCCAGCAGCACCGACCAGGGTGGGCAGTACTTC
TRBJ1-5,TRBV28,.,.,CASSLRAGTYSNQPQHF,TGTGCCAGCAGTTTAAGGGCGGGGACATACAGCAATCAGCCCCAGCATTTT
TRBJ2-4,TRBV24-1,.,.,CATSDLAHIKAKNIQYF,TGTGCCACCAGTGATTTGGCTCATATTAAGGCCAAAAACATTCAGTACTTC
TRBJ2-5,TRBV11-2,many,TRBD2,CASSLPKTSGGQETQYF,TGTGCCAGCAGCTTACCTAAGACTAGCGGGGGACAAGAGACCCAGTACTTC
TRBJ2-5,TRBV19,.,TRBD1,CASSTGDRGPRETQYF,TGTGCCAGTAGTACAGGGGACAGGGGGCCTAGAGAGACCCAGTACTTC
TRBJ2-6,TRBV14,few,TRBD1,CASSPRQGAAGANVLTF,TGTGCCAGCAGCCCTAGACAGGGGGCGGCCGGGGCCAACGTCCTGACTTTC
TRBJ1-5,TRBV9,many,.,CASSLGPDHSNQPQHF,TGTGCCAGCAGCCTAGGCCCAGACCATAGCAATCAGCCCCAGCATTTT
TRBJ1-1,TRBV10-3,many,.,CAISATGLDTEAFF,TGTGCCATCAGTGCCACAGGGTTGGACACTGAAGCTTTCTTT
TRBJ2-7,TRBV7-9,few,TRBD1,CASSAPDRAYEQYF,TGTGCCAGCAGCGCCCCGGACAGGGCCTACGAGCAGTACTTC
TRBJ2-2,TRBV5-5,.,TRBD1,CASSLTGGITGELFF,TGTGCCAGCAGCTTGACAGGGGGTATCACCGGGGAGCTGTTTTTT
TRBJ2-3,TRBV20-1,many,TRBD2,CSARDLAGGSGDTQYF,TGCAGTGCTAGAGATCTGGCTGGCGGGAGCGGGGATACGCAGTATTTT
TRBJ1-2,TRBV12-3/TRBV12-4,many,TRBD1,CASSLKGAENYGYTF,TGTGCCAGCAGTTTAAAGGGGGCGGAAAACTATGGCTACACCTTC
TRBJ2-7,TRBV12-3/TRBV12-4,few,TRBD1,CASSVQGARKYEQYF,TGTGCCAGCAGTGTACAGGGGGCGCGTAAATACGAGCAGTACTTC
TRBJ1-2,TRBV5-1,.,.,CASSLALQNYGYTF,TGCGCCAGCAGCTTGGCCTTACAGAACTATGGCTACACCTTC
TRBJ1-2,TRBV19,.,.,CASSHGTRGGYTF,TGTGCCAGTAGTCACGGGACTCGAGGGGGCTACACCTTC
TRBJ1-4,TRBV7-9,.,.,CASSFRVRGNEKLFF,TGTGCCAGCAGCTTTCGAGTCCGGGGTAATGAAAAACTGTTTTTT
TRBJ2-2,TRBV7-9,many,.,CASSLALPTGELFF,TGTGCCAGCAGCTTAGCCCTACCCACCGGGGAGCTGTTTTTT
TRBJ1-4,TRBV28,many,.,CASSLARTTNEKLFF,TGTGCCAGCAGTTTAGCGCGGACAACTAATGAAAAACTGTTTTTT
TRBJ2-7,TRBV18,many,TRBD2,CASSPGLAGVENEQYF,TGTGCCAGCTCACCGGGACTAGCGGGAGTTGAGAACGAGCAGTACTTC
TRBJ1-4,TRBV2,many,.,CASSAPQQDATNEKLFF,TGTGCCAGCAGTGCTCCTCAACAAGATGCAACTAATGAAAAACTGTTTTTT
TRBJ2-1,TRBV7-2,.,.,CASSFTQNNEQFF,TGTGCCAGCAGCTTCACTCAAAACAATGAGCAGTTCTTC
TRBJ1-1,TRBV20-1,many,.,CSARRGGGNTEAFF,TGCAGTGCTCGCCGCGGGGGAGGGAACACTGAAGCTTTCTTT
TRBJ1-1,TRBV6-1,few,.,CASSSSGLGLNTEAFF,TGTGCCAGCAGTTCGTCCGGTTTAGGCCTGAACACTGAAGCTTTCTTT
TRBJ1-2,TRBV7-2,many,.,CASSLSPPGYTF,TGTGCCAGCAGCTTATCACCGCCAGGGTACACCTTC
TRBJ1-5,TRBV10-3,.,TRBD1,CAISKGQGWAPQPQHF,TGTGCCATCAGTAAAGGACAGGGATGGGCTCCTCAGCCCCAGCATTTT
TRBJ2-7,TRBV7-9,many,TRBD2,CASSAERGSYEQYF,TGTGCCAGCAGTGCCGAGCGGGGAAGCTACGAGCAGTACTTC
TRBJ1-1,TRBV6-1,.,.,CASTEGYGDTAAFF,TGTGCCAGCACCGAGGGTTATGGCGACACTGCAGCTTTCTTT
TRBJ1-3,TRBV6-6,many,.,CASSYGFTGNTIYF,TGTGCCAGCAGTTACGGATTTACTGGAAACACCATATATTTT
TRBJ2-7,TRBV20-1,few,TRBD2,CSASRREGVYEQYF,TGCAGTGCTAGTAGGCGGGAGGGCGTCTACGAGCAGTACTTC
TRBJ1-5,TRBV7-6,many,.,CASSLGSRNQPQHF,TGTGCCAGCAGCTTGGGGTCGCGCAATCAGCCCCAGCATTTT
TRBJ2-2,TRBV4-1,many,.,CASSRFGSVTGELFF,TGCGCCAGCAGCCGATTCGGTAGTGTCACCGGGGAGCTGTTTTTT
TRBJ2-5,TRBV5-5,few,TRBD1,CASSLERRQGQETQYF,TGTGCCAGCAGCTTGGAACGCCGACAGGGCCAAGAGACCCAGTACTTC
TRBJ1-2,TRBV28,many,.,CASSFRQRGYGYTF,TGTGCCAGCAGTTTTAGACAGAGAGGCTATGGCTACACCTTC
TRBJ1-1,TRBV9,.,.,CASSPTPGGGSTEAFF,TGTGCCAGCAGCCCCACACCGGGAGGGGGGAGCACTGAAGCTTTCTTT
TRBJ1-5,TRBV6-2/TRBV6-3,many,.,CASSRVSNSNQPQHF,TGTGCCAGCAGTCGCGTCTCAAATAGCAATCAGCCCCAGCATTTT
TRBJ2-1,TRBV5-1,many,TRBD1,CASSSGTGFNEQFF,TGCGCCAGCAGTTCCGGGACAGGGTTCAATGAGCAGTTCTTC
TRBJ1-3,TRBV7-9,few,TRBD1,CASSSGQGSGNTIYF,TGTGCCAGCAGCTCTGGACAGGGCTCTGGAAACACCATATATTTT
TRBJ2-2,TRBV5-4,.,.,CASSLGLQNTGELFF,TGTGCCAGCAGCTTGGGACTCCAGAACACCGGGGAGCTGTTTTTT
TRBJ2-7,TRBV3-1,many,.,CASSQDLPWVGRSYEQYF,TGTGCCAGCAGCCAAGATTTACCTTGGGTGGGGCGATCCTACGAGCAGTACTTC
TRBJ2-7,TRBV12-3/TRBV12-4,.,.,CASTPGGGSGEQYF,TGTGCCAGCACCCCAGGGGGGGGCAGTGGCGAGCAGTACTTC
TRBJ2-7,TRBV5-5,.,TRBD1,CASSSTGTEQYF,TGTGCCAGCAGCTCGACAGGGACCGAGCAGTACTTC
TRBJ2-2,TRBV20-1,many,.,CSARKTSIIGELFF,TGCAGTGCTAGAAAGACTAGTATAATAGGGGAGCTGTTTTTT
TRBJ1-3,TRBV5-1,.,.,CASSLGEAGNTIYF,TGCGCCAGCAGCTTGGGGGAAGCTGGAAACACCATATATTTT
TRBJ1-2,TRBV5-1,few,TRBD1,CASSLEGGAGGYTF,TGCGCCAGCAGCTTGGAAGGGGGCGCTGGGGGCTACACCTTC
TRBJ1-1,TRBV30,few,.,CAWSGRGLNTEAFF,TGTGCCTGGAGCGGTAGGGGATTGAACACTGAAGCTTTCTTT
TRBJ2-7,TRBV5-1,many,TRBD1,CASSPGQGLVEQYF,TGCGCCAGCAGCCCGGGACAGGGACTGGTCGAGCAGTACTTC
TRBJ2-1,TRBV4-3,.,.,CASSQQLASYNEQFF,TGCGCCAGCAGCCAACAACTAGCCTCCTACAATGAGCAGTTCTTC
TRBJ2-4,TRBV2,.,TRBD1,CASSGSGGQFYF,TGTGCCAGCAGTGGATCAGGGGGACAGTTCTACTTC
TRBJ1-1,TRBV7-9,many,TRBD1,CASRPSGGVTEAFF,TGTGCCAGCAGGCCATCAGGGGGCGTCACTGAAGCTTTCTTT